A single sample is the source of the 4 T cell receptor beta chains below, sequenced in a study of technical replicates of blood from a few donors. Assay: immunoSEQ multiplex PCR; the TCRdb copy retains only in-frame clones and omits some. The table lists over 55,000 clones, approximately 94% of them singletons. The sample was PBMCs. All receptors derive from a human donor in good health. Some clones in this sample may be carry-over from other donors' samples.

J is TRBJ1-5 and V is TRBV4-1; a weak D match, TRBD1 (5 bases). The CDR3 has 16 amino acids. V was trimmed by 0 bases and J by 0 bases, leaving 9 bases between them. Per germline, CDR1 MGHRA and CDR2 YSYEKL. The CDR3 here is CASSQDWTSSNQPQHF. DNA for the CDR3: TGCGCCAGCAGCCAAGATTGGACATCTAGCAATCAGCCCCAGCATTTT.

The chain uses TRBV27 and TRBJ1-3; no definite D call. From germline, CDR1 is MNHEY and CDR2 SMNVEV (reference sequence). V gave up 3 bases and J gave up 4 bases, with 7 bases separating them. The CDR3 spans 13 residues. The DNA of the CDR3 is TGTGCCAGCAGTTTTCAACAGGGAAACACCATATATTTT. It specifies CASSFQQGNTIYF.

The sample holds one count of this clone. The chain joins TRBV7-2 to TRBJ1-2; D is ambiguous. CDR3 length: 14 residues. Germline CDR1 SGHTA, CDR2 FQGNSA. Trimming removed 6 bases at V and 0 bases at J, with 11 bases between. This CDR3 reads CASREVVANYGYTF. As DNA, the CDR3 is TGTGCCAGCAGGGAGGTGGTAGCTAACTATGGCTACACCTTC. The variable domain in full, completed from reference TRBV7-2 and TRBJ1-2, reads GAGVSQSPSNKVTEKGKDVELRCDPISGHTALYWYRQSLGQGLEFLIYFQGNSAPDKSGLPSDRFSAERTGGSVSTLTIQRTQQEDSAVYLCASREVVANYGYTFGSGTRLTVV.

V usage is TRBV7-6 and J usage is TRBJ2-5; 11 bases map to TRBD1. The germline V gene encodes CDR1 SGHVS and CDR2 FNYEAQ. The ends lost 5 bases at V and 4 bases at J; junction bases unmatched: 9. The CDR3 is made up of 16 amino acids. CDR3 in amino acids: CASSPVPDRGRETQYF. Here the CDR3 DNA reads TGTGCCAGCAGCCCTGTCCCGGACAGGGGGCGAGAGACCCAGTACTTC.